This T cell receptor (beta chain) was recorded in a study of beta chain features in type 1 diabetes. Expressed TCRB transcripts were sequenced because the isolated RNA had all been reverse transcribed beforehand. Assay used: immunoSEQ multiplex PCR; TCRdb lists only in-frame clones, some missing. This sample has a few hundred thousand clones, with 25% to 30% found just once. The clonotype was recovered from a man aged 25-40 years in good health. Sequenced: central memory CD4+ T cells from blood.

DNA for the CDR3: TGTGCCACCAGCAGAGCTACGACTCAACAAGAGACCCAGTACTTC. Protein product: CATSRATTQQETQYF. This chain joins TRBV15 and TRBJ2-5, with D uncertain. Between the trimmed V and J ends, which lost 1 base and 2 bases, there was a span of 11 bases. Germline assignment: CDR1 LNHNV and CDR2 YYDKDF (reference sequence). There are 15 residues in the CDR3.